These 4 T cell receptor beta chains were sequenced from one sample in a study of blood T cell repertoires in COVID-19. Produced via immunoSEQ multiplex PCR; TCRdb's table is partial and in-frame only. The sample has about 160,000 clones; around nine tenths are singletons. The sequencing sample was made of peripheral blood. Every receptor here comes from an older woman with COVID-19, enrolled during active disease.

The chain links TRBV2 to TRBJ2-7, with D possibly being TRBD1 (6 bases). Germline V gene lookup returns CDR1 SNHLY and CDR2 FYNNEI. V shed 10 bases and J shed 1 base, with 14 bases lying between them. The CDR3 is 13 residues long. Here the CDR3 reads CATTPQGSYEQYF. DNA for the CDR3: TGTGCCACAACCCCACAGGGATCCTACGAGCAGTACTTC.

The gene calls are TRBV5-1 and TRBJ2-3; TRBD2 matches 8 bases. The ends lost 4 bases at V and 1 base at J; junction bases unmatched: 8. Germline V CDR1 and CDR2: SGHRS, YFSETQ. This CDR3 has 16 amino acids. The CDR3 region is CASSGRLASGTDTQYF. CDR3 bases: TGCGCCAGCAGCGGGAGACTAGCGAGTGGCACAGATACGCAGTATTTT.

J is TRBJ2-2 and V is TRBV5-1, with D tentatively TRBD2 (6 bases). Trimming removed 2 bases from V and 6 bases from J, with 8 bases in between. This CDR3 has 13 amino acids. The V gene's germline CDR1 is SGHRS and CDR2 YFSETQ. The CDR3 here is CASSFAGPGELFF. Written as DNA, the CDR3 is TGCGCCAGCAGCTTTGCGGGGCCCGGGGAGCTGTTTTTT.

The chain couples TRBV28 to TRBJ1-5, with D possibly TRBD1 on 6 matching bases. Trimming stripped 3 bases from V and 6 bases from J, with 12 bases between. The CDR3 sequence is 14 residues long. Germline CDR1 is MDHEN and CDR2 is SYDVKM. Written as DNA, the CDR3 is TGTGCCAGCAGTTTGAAACAGGGTAGTCAGCCCCAGCATTTT. Translating gives CASSLKQGSQPQHF.